In this sample, the clone carrying this T cell receptor beta chain turned up many times. As yet, its antigen is unknown. TCRdb re-derived calls from the RT-PCR reads in MiXCR, one entry per CDR3 protein. The table records hundreds of thousands of distinct CDR3 sequences, 11% to 15% of them present only once. Per germline, CDR1 LGHNA and CDR2 YSLEER. Trimming removed 1 base at V and 4 bases at J, with 8 bases between. CDR3 size: 15 residues. The record originates from a study of response to subunit inactivated influenza vaccine. Findings and caveats of the study: The authors proposed limited new T cell recruitment per seasonal influenza vaccination.

This clonotype originated in a man in his fifties or sixties who received an inactivated influenza vaccine. The V call is TRBV4-3, the J call TRBJ1-6; tentative D call: TRBD1 (6 bases). Here the sequenced sample was PBMCs from blood, taken 14 to 15 days before vaccination. The CDR3 loop is CASSQGGQYNSPLHF. Written as DNA, the CDR3 is TGCGCCAGCAGCCAAGGAGGACAGTATAATTCACCCCTCCACTTT.